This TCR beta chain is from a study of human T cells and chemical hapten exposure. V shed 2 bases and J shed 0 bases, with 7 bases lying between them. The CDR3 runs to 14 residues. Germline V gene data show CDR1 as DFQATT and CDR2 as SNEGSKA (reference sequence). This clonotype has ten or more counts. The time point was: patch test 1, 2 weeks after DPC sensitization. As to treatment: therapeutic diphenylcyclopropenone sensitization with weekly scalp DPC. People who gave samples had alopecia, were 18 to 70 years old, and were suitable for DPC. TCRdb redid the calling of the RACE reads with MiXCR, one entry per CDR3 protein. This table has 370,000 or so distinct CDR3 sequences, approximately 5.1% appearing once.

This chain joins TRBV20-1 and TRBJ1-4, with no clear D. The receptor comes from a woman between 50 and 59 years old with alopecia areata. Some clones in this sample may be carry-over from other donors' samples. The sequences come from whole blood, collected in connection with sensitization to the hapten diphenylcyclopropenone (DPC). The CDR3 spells CSARMSATNEKLFF. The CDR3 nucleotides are TGCAGTGCTAGAATGTCGGCAACTAATGAAAAACTGTTTTTT.